This TCR beta chain was found in a study of PD-1 blockade in classical Hodgkin lymphoma. The data were produced by immunoSEQ multiplex PCR, yet TCRdb's version contains in-frame clones alone and is incomplete. The sample shows some 150,000 clones, approximately 80% of them seen only once. Each of the patients experienced relapse following autologous stem cell transplantation, and their brentuximab vedotin exposure differed. A note on this clone: Its antigen remains unknown.

CDR3 length: 11 residues. Trimming removed 1 base from V and 8 bases from J, with 3 bases in between. The germline CDR1 and CDR2 sequences are MNHEY and SVGAGI. Study results and limitations: Differences between repertoires have undefined causes, possibly disease activity or prior therapy. Only CD4+ TCR diversity, not CD8+, had risen significantly by C4D1. A reduction in baseline TCR diversity was reportedly seen in newly diagnosed patients relative to healthy donors. Anyone who began nivolumab under 1 year after ASCT was excluded.

The sample here was peripheral blood mononuclear cells (PBMCs), taken before the second cycle of nivolumab. V usage is TRBV6-5 and J usage is TRBJ2-1; D gene ambiguous. This TCR derives from a human donor with classical Hodgkin lymphoma. The CDR3 bases are TGTGCCAGCAGTTACTTTCATGAGCAGTTCTTC. Its translation is CASSYFHEQFF.